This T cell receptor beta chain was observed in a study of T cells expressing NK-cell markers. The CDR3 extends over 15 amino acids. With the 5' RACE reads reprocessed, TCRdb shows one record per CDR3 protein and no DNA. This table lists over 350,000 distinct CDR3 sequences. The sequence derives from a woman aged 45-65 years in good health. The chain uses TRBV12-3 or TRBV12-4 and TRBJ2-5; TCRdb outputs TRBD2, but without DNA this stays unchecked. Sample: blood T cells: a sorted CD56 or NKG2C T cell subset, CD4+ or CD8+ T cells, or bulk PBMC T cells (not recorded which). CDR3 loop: CASSLGASGQETQYF.